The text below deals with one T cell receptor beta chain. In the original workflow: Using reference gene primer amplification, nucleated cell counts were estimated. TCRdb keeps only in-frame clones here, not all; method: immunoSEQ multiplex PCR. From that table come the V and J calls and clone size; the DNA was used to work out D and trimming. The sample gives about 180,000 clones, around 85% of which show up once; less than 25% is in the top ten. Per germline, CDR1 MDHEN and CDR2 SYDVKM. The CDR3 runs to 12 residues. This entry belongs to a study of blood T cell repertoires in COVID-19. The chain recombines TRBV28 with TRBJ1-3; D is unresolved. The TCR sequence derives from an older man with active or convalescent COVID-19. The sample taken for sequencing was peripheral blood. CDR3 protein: CAGGDSGNTIYF. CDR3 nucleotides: TGTGCTGGAGGAGACTCTGGAAACACCATATATTTT. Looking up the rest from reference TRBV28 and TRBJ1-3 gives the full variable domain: DVKVTQSSRYLVKRTGEKVFLECVQDMDHENMFWYRQDPGLGLRLIYFSYDVKMKEKGDIPEGYSVSREKKERFSLILESASTNQTSMYLCAGGDSGNTIYFGEGSWLTVV.